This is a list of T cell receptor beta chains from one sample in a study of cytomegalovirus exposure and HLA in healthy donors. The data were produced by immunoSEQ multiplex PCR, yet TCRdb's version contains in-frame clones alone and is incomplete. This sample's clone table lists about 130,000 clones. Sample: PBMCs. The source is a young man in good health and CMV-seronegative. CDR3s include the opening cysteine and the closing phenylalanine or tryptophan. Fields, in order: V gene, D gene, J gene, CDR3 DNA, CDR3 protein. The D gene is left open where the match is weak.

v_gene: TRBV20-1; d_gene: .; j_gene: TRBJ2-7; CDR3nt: TGCAGTGCTCAGGGCTCCTACGAGCAGTACTTC; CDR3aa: CSAQGSYEQYF
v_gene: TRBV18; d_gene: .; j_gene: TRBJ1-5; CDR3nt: TGTGCCAGCTCACCTCGGGATAGCAATCAGCCCCAGCATTTT; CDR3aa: CASSPRDSNQPQHF
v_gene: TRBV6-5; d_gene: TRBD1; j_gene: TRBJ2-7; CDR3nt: TGTGCCAGCAGTGGGGACAGCACCTACGAGCAGTACTTC; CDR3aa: CASSGDSTYEQYF
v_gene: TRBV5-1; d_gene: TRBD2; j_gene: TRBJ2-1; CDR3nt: TGCGCCAGCAGCCAGCAAGCGGGAGCCTACAATGAGCAGTTCTTC; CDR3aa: CASSQQAGAYNEQFF
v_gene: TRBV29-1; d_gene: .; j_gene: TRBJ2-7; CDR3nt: TGCAGCGTCGCCGGCGCCGGGAACGAGCAGTACTTC; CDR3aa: CSVAGAGNEQYF
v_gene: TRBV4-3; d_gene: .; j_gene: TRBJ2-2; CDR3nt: TGCGCCAGCAGCCAGTCCCGGAACACCGGGGAGCTGTTTTTT; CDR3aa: CASSQSRNTGELFF
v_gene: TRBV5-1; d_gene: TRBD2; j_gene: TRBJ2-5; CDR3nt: TGCGCCAGCAGCTTGCTTGGAGCGGGGGTCGAGACCCAGTACTTC; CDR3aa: CASSLLGAGVETQYF
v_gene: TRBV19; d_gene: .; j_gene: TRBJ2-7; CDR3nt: TGTGCCAGTAGTCGCGCCCTGGCGGCCCGTTCCTCCTACGAGCAGTACTTC; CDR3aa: CASSRALAARSSYEQYF
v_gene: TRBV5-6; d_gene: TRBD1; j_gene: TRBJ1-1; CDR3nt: TGTGCCAGCAGCTTGGGACAGGGCTCGCTGCAATGGCTCCCCAAGAAAGCTTTCTTT; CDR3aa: CASSLGQGSLQWLPKKAFF
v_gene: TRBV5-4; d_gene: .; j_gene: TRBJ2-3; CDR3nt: TGTGCCAGCAGGTTTAGCGGAAAACTCACAGATACGCAGTATTTT; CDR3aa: CASRFSGKLTDTQYF
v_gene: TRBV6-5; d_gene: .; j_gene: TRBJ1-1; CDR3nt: TGTGCCAGCAGTTACACGATGTTTCAGGGGAACACTGAAGCTTTCTTT; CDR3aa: CASSYTMFQGNTEAFF
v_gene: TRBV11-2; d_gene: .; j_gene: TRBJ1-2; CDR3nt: TGTGCCAGCAGCCGAAACTCTGGCTACACCTTC; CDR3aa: CASSRNSGYTF
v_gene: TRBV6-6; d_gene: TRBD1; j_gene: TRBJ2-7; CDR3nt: TGTGCCAGCAGTTACAAAGGGGGCGGATTATACGAGCAGTACTTC; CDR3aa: CASSYKGGGLYEQYF
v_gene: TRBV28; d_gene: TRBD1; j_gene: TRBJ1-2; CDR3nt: TGTGCCAGCAGGATGGGACAGGAATTCTATGGCTACACCTTC; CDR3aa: CASRMGQEFYGYTF
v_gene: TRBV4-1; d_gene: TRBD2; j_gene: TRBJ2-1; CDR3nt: TGCGCCAGCAGCTTCAGCGGGAGAAGGGACAATGAGCAGTTCTTC; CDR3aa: CASSFSGRRDNEQFF
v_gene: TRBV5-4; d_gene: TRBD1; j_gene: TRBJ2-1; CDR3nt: TGTGCCAGCAGCTTCCCTCCAAGTCAGGGGGCCTACAATGAGCAGTTCTTC; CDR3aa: CASSFPPSQGAYNEQFF
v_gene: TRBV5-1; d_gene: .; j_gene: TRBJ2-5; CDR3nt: TGCGCCAGCAGCTTGGCCACAATACAGGAGACCCAGTACTTC; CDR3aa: CASSLATIQETQYF
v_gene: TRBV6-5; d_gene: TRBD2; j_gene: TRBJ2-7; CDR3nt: TGTGCCAGCTCCAACGAGCGGGGCACCTACGAGCAGTACTTC; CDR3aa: CASSNERGTYEQYF
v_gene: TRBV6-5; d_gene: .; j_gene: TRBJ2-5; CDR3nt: TGTGCCAGTCGTTCCCTCGGGTCGGAGACCCAGTACTTC; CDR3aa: CASRSLGSETQYF
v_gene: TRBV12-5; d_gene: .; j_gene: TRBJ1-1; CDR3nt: TGTGCTAGCAGTGACCAGGGGACTGAAGCTTTCTTT; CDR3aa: CASSDQGTEAFF
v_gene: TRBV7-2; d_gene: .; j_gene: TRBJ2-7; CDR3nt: TGTGCCAGCAGCCCCAACCAGGGCCCCTGGGCTAAGCAGTACTTC; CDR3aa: CASSPNQGPWAKQYF
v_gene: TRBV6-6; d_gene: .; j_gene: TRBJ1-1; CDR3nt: TGTGCCATCTCCCCTTCCTTCCAAGCTTTCTTT; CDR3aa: CAISPSFQAFF
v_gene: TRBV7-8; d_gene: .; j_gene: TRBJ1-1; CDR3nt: TGTGCCAGCAGCTTCGGGGGAGACACTGAAGCTTTCTTT; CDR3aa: CASSFGGDTEAFF
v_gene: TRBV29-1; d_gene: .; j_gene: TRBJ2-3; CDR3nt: TGCAGCGTTGAGATAGCGGATCGCTCTAGCACAGATACGCAGTATTTT; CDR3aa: CSVEIADRSSTDTQYF
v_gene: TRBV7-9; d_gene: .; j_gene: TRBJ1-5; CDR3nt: TGTGCCAGCAGCTTCAACAGTCCCAATCAGCCCCAGCATTTT; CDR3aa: CASSFNSPNQPQHF
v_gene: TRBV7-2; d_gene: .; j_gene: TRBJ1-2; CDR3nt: TGTGCCAGCAGCCCAGGGCAGGGGCTTACTATCGGCTACACCTTC; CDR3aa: CASSPGQGLTIGYTF
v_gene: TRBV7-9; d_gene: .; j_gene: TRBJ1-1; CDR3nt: TGTGCCAGCAGCGGTTACTCCACTGAAGCTTTCTTT; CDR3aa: CASSGYSTEAFF
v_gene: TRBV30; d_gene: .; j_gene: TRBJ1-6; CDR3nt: TGTGCCTGGAGTCCCCAGGGTGATTCACCCCTCCACTTT; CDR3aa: CAWSPQGDSPLHF
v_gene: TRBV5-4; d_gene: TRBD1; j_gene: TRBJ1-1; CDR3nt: TGTGCCAGCAGCGGGACAGGGGATAGCACTGAAGCTTTCTTT; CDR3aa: CASSGTGDSTEAFF
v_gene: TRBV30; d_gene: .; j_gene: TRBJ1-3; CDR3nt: TGTGCCTGGGGCGGGACTCGTGGAAACACCATATATTTT; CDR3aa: CAWGGTRGNTIYF
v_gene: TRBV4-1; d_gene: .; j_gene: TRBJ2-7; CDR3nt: TGCGCCAGCAGCCAAGAAGGACAGGGAGGGTTGGGCGAGCAGTACTTC; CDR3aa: CASSQEGQGGLGEQYF
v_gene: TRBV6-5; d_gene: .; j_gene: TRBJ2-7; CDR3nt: TGTGCCAGCAGTCTAAGGGGGGGCGAGCAGTACTTC; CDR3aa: CASSLRGGEQYF
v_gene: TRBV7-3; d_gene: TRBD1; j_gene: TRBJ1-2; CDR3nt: TGTGCCAGCAGCTCCCGGGACAGGGATCCCCTCTATGGCTACACCTTC; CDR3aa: CASSSRDRDPLYGYTF
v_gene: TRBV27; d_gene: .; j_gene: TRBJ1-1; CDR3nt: TGTGCCAGCAGTTTGTGGGGCCCGAACACTGAAGCTTTCTTT; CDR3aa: CASSLWGPNTEAFF
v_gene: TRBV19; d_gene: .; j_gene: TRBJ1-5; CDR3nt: TGTGCCAGTAGTATAAGTGCTCGAGCCCAGCATTTT; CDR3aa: CASSISARAQHF
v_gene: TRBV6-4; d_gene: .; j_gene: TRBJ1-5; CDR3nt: TGTGCCAGCAGTGACTCGACCCCCCCAGGTTGGTTAAGCAATCAGCCCCAGCATTTT; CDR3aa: CASSDSTPPGWLSNQPQHF
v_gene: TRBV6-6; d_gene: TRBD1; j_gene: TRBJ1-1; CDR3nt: TGTGCCAGCGGCTCGGGACAGGGGGCGTCAGCTGAAGCTTTCTTT; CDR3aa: CASGSGQGASAEAFF
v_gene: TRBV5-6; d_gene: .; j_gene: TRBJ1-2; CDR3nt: TGTGCCAGCAGCTTGGGGAGCCAAGATGGCTACACCTTC; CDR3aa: CASSLGSQDGYTF
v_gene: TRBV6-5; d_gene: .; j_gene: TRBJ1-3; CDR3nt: TGTGCCAGCAGTTACTCGATGAGCTCTGGAAACACCATATATTTT; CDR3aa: CASSYSMSSGNTIYF
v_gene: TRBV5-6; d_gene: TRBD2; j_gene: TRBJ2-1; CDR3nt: TGTGCCAGCGGATTTCCGGGGGGATTCTCCTACAATGAGCAGTTCTTC; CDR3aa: CASGFPGGFSYNEQFF
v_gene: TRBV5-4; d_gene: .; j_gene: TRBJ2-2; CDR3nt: TGTGCCAGCAGCCCACGAGGTATCGGCGGGGGCTCCCTCGGGGAGCTGTTTTTT; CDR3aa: CASSPRGIGGGSLGELFF
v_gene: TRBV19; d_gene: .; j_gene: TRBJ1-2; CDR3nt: TGTGCCAGTGAGGGGGGGCGCAGCTATGGCTACACCTTC; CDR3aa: CASEGGRSYGYTF
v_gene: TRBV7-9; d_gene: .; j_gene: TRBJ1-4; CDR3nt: TGTGCCAGCAGCTTAGCGGGGGGAGAAAAACTGTTTTTT; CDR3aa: CASSLAGGEKLFF
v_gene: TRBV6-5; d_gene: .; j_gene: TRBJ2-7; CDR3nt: TGTGCCAGCAGTATACAGGGAACCATCTACGAGCAGTACTTC; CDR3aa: CASSIQGTIYEQYF
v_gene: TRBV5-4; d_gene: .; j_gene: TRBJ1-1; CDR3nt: TGTGCCAGCAGCGAGAAGGCCGGGACACGTGTGAACACTGAAGCTTTCTTT; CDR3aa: CASSEKAGTRVNTEAFF
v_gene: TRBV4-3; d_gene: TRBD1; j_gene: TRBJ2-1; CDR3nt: TGCGCCAGCAGCCAGGAGACAGGGCCTTACAATGAGCAGTTCTTC; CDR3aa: CASSQETGPYNEQFF
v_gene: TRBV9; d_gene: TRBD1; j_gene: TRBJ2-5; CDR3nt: TGTGCCAGCAGTGCGGGACAGGGGATTGGAGAGACCCAGTACTTC; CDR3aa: CASSAGQGIGETQYF
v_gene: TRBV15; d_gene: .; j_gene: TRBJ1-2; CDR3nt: TGTGCCACCAGACAGGGTATGGCAGGCTACACCTTC; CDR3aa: CATRQGMAGYTF
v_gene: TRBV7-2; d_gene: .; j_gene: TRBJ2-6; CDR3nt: TGTGCCAGCAGCTTAGTAGTACGAGGCTCTGGGGCCAACGTCCTGACTTTC; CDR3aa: CASSLVVRGSGANVLTF
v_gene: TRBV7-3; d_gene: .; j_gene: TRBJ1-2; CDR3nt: TGTGCCAGCAGCTTAACGTCCGCGACAGTAAGCGGCTACACCTTC; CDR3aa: CASSLTSATVSGYTF
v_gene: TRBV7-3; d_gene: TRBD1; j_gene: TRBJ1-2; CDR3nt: TGTGCCAGCAGCGGCCAGACAGGGGGTGGCTACACCTTC; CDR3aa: CASSGQTGGGYTF
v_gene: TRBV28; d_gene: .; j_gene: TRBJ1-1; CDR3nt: TGTGCCAGCAGGAGCCCGGGGGCTGAAGCTTTCTTT; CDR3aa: CASRSPGAEAFF
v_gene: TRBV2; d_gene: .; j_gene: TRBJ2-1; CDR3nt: TGTGCCAGCAGTGCGCCAGGTGAGCAGTTCTTC; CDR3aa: CASSAPGEQFF
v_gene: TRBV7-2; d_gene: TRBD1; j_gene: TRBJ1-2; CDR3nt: TGTGCCAGCAGCGTACAGGGGACGCTAAACTATGGCTACACCTTC; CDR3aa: CASSVQGTLNYGYTF